This T cell receptor beta chain was profiled in a study of blood T cell repertoires in COVID-19. Clones were read by immunoSEQ multiplex PCR, and TCRdb kept only the in-frame ones, dropping some. The table lists about 100,000 clones, approximately 90% of them singletons. Sequences were obtained from peripheral blood. The receptor was isolated from a woman older than 75 with acute or convalescent COVID-19.

CDR3 region: CASSAGTSGKDTQYF. CDR3 nucleotide sequence: TGCGCCAGCAGCGCCGGGACTAGCGGGAAAGATACGCAGTATTTT. The chain carries TRBV5-1 and TRBJ2-3, with 13 positions matching TRBD2. Germline V gene sequence: CDR1 SGHRS, CDR2 YFSETQ. This CDR3 is 15 amino acids long. V lost 4 bases and J lost 5; bases outside the gene matches: 4. The variable domain in full, with the rest retrieved from reference TRBV5-1 and TRBJ2-3, is KAGVTQTPRYLIKTRGQQVTLSCSPISGHRSVSWYQQTPGQGLQFLFEYFSETQRNKGNFPGRFSGRQFSNSRSEMNVSTLELGDSALYLCASSAGTSGKDTQYFGPGTRLTVL.